This is a list of T cell receptor beta chains from one sample in a study of blood T cell repertoires in COVID-19. Assay used: immunoSEQ multiplex PCR; TCRdb lists only in-frame clones, some missing. Of about 180,000 clones in the sample, under 85% were seen once. Sample: peripheral blood. The receptor set was obtained from a woman of 80 years or more with acute or convalescent COVID-19. Each CDR3 is given with its conserved first and last residue. Fields, in order: V gene, CDR3 protein.

V: TRBV5-1; CDR3: CASSLVWGDEQYF
V: TRBV7-3; CDR3: CASSPVGDRGNEQFF
V: TRBV5-1; CDR3: CASSDRSHNSPLHF
V: TRBV10-3; CDR3: CAISSDYEQYF
V: TRBV10-3; CDR3: CAISESRRVGEQYF
V: TRBV6-1; CDR3: CASSEKTGGGQGTEAFF
V: TRBV5-6; CDR3: CASSSERASGSYEQYF
V: TRBV19; CDR3: CASSIISFQPQHF
V: TRBV11-2; CDR3: CASSPRGGNTEAFF
V: TRBV3-1/TRBV3-2; CDR3: CASSQTKGGTDTQYF
V: TRBV20-1; CDR3: CSAQSGDGYTF
V: TRBV4-1; CDR3: CASSPPGQGQPQHF
V: TRBV3-1/TRBV3-2; CDR3: CASSQRGQGQNTGELFF
V: TRBV19; CDR3: CASSTPTGGYGMNTEAFF
V: TRBV6-5; CDR3: CASRSGQGIYGYTF
V: TRBV3-1/TRBV3-2; CDR3: CASSPLAGGVTGELFF
V: TRBV10-3; CDR3: CAISREEVLSSYNEQFF
V: TRBV9; CDR3: CASSVDRDRGIYGYTF
V: TRBV19; CDR3: CASSIGPGSYSQPQHF
V: TRBV15; CDR3: CATSPRRGQGTTEAFF
V: TRBV7-2; CDR3: CASSLAQGKNSPLHF